This entry describes one TCR beta chain. The record originates from a study of graft-versus-host responses after intestinal transplantation. Study details: Induction using anti-thymocyte globulin, followed by tacrolimus and steroids for approximately 3 years, was given to all recipients.

Assay: immunoSEQ multiplex PCR; the TCRdb copy retains only in-frame clones and omits some. The table records fewer than 50,000 clones, 91% of them present only once. The germline CDR1 and CDR2 sequences are SGHDN and FVKESK. Trimming pared 4 bases from V and 3 bases from J, leaving 16 bases between. The CDR3 runs 15 residues. This TCR was sampled from a human patient who received an intestinal transplant, so some T cells may come from the graft donor. Source: PBMCs, taken 524 days after transplant. V gene TRBV14 combines with J gene TRBJ2-7, with D unclear. CDR3 nucleotide sequence: TGTGCCAGCAGCCCTAGGGAAGGGTTGGTCTACGAGCAGTACTTC. Translated, it gives CASSPREGLVYEQYF.